The 19 T cell receptor beta chains below come from one sample, sequenced in a study of CD8 T cells in Susac syndrome. Roughly 0.45 to 1 ug RNA was reverse transcribed with random hexamers. MiXCR was run by TCRdb on the immunoSEQ multiplex PCR reads, yielding one entry per CDR3 protein. The data show about 200,000 distinct CDR3 sequences, over 85% seen once. Specimen: CD4+ T cells from PBMCs. The receptors shown here come from a human donor in good health.

The rearrangement uses TRBV12-3 or TRBV12-4 and TRBJ2-3; TRBD1 agrees at 7 bases. V was clipped by 7 bases and J by 2 bases; unmatched bases: 12. There are 16 residues in the CDR3. The CDR3 spells CASTTAGGRVTDTQYF. The CDR3 coding sequence is TGTGCCAGCACCACTGCAGGGGGTCGGGTCACAGATACGCAGTATTTT.

V and J are TRBV9 and TRBJ1-1, with D tentatively TRBD1 (5 bases). The CDR3 extends over 14 amino acids. CDR1 and CDR2 from the germline V gene are SGDLS and YYNGEE. Trimming removed 3 bases at V and 6 bases at J, with 15 bases between. In DNA form, the CDR3 reads TGTGCCAGCAGCGCCCGACAGCCTTCTGCTGAAGCTTTCTTT. It encodes CASSARQPSAEAFF.

The chain is built from TRBV27 and TRBJ1-2, with D possibly matching TRBD1 (5 bases). V was trimmed by 10 bases and J by 6 bases, leaving 12 bases between them. The CDR3 length is 11 residues. Germline CDR1 and CDR2: MNHEY and SMNVEV (reference sequence). CDR3 sequence: CATGGLNGYTF. Written as DNA, the CDR3 is TGTGCCACCGGGGGACTAAATGGCTACACCTTC.

This clonotype showed up just once. The V gene is TRBV7-2, the J gene TRBJ2-5; TRBD2 agrees at 7 bases. Trimming took 1 base from V and 8 from J; bases not matched to a gene: 16. CDR1 is SGHTA and CDR2 is FQGNSA in the germline V gene. The CDR3 runs 17 residues. This CDR3 is CASSLGPGLQTPATQYF. DNA for the CDR3: TGTGCCAGCAGCTTAGGACCGGGACTACAGACACCCGCCACCCAGTACTTC.

The V gene is TRBV29-1, the J gene TRBJ1-2; 7 positions agree with TRBD1. The V segment lost 2 bases and the J segment 8 bases; nucleotides outside the gene matches: 8. The CDR3 is 13 amino acids. CDR1 SQVTM and CDR2 ANQGSEA come from the germline V gene. The CDR3 reads CSVEPDRDGGYTF. The DNA for the CDR3 is TGCAGCGTTGAACCCGACAGGGACGGAGGCTACACCTTC.

The rearrangement joins TRBV11-2 to TRBJ1-1, with no clear D. The CDR3 runs to 13 residues. Germline values: CDR1 SGHAT, CDR2 FQNNGV. With 1 base removed from V and 8 bases from J, the gap between germline ends came to 11 bases. This CDR3 is CASSLVLLTEAFF. The CDR3 DNA reads TGTGCCAGCAGCTTAGTCCTTCTGACGGAAGCTTTCTTT.

This chain links TRBV29-1 with TRBJ1-5, with D unresolved. V was trimmed by 4 bases and J by 2 bases, leaving 9 bases between them. There are 13 residues in the CDR3. Germline loops: CDR1 SQVTM, CDR2 ANQGSEA. The CDR3 protein is CSVANRGNQPQHF. As DNA, the CDR3 is TGCAGCGTTGCGAATAGGGGCAATCAGCCCCAGCATTTT. Looking up the rest from reference TRBV29-1 and TRBJ1-5 gives the full variable domain: SAVISQKPSRDICQRGTSLTIQCQVDSQVTMMFWYRQQPGQSLTLIATANQGSEATYESGFVIDKFPISRPNLTFSTLTVSNMSPEDSSIYLCSVANRGNQPQHFGDGTRLSIL.

The count of this clonotype is one. The chain recombines TRBV28 with TRBJ1-1; D is perhaps TRBD1 (6 bases). V was trimmed by 6 bases and J by 12 bases, leaving 23 bases between them. Germline V CDR1 and CDR2: MDHEN, SYDVKM. The CDR3 contains 14 residues. CDR3: CASSLPGQKHLPFF. DNA of the CDR3: TGTGCCAGCAGCCTGCCCGGACAGAAGCATCTCCCTTTCTTT.

The chain couples TRBV29-1 to TRBJ1-1; D remains ambiguous. CDR1 SQVTM and CDR2 ANQGSEA come from the germline V gene. The CDR3 has 13 amino acids. The V gene lost 1 base and the J gene lost 3 bases, with 9 bases spanning the gap. The CDR3 nucleotides read TGCAGCGTTGAAGGTGGCGGGTACACTGAAGCTTTCTTT. Translating it yields CSVEGGGYTEAFF. The full variable domain, with the rest looked up from reference TRBV29-1 and TRBJ1-1, is SAVISQKPSRDICQRGTSLTIQCQVDSQVTMMFWYRQQPGQSLTLIATANQGSEATYESGFVIDKFPISRPNLTFSTLTVSNMSPEDSSIYLCSVEGGGYTEAFFGQGTRLTVV.

In this sample, this clonotype turned up a few times. V gene TRBV7-9 combines with J gene TRBJ2-3; the D is unclear. The CDR3 length is 13 residues. V dropped 4 bases and J dropped 4 bases, with 9 bases sitting between them. Germline V gene lookup returns CDR1 SEHNR and CDR2 FQNEAQ (reference sequence). CDR3 nucleotide sequence: TGTGCCAGCAGCTCCCGCCGGGCAGATACGCAGTATTTT. Protein sequence: CASSSRRADTQYF.

The chain combines TRBV19 with TRBJ1-1; no firm D call. Germline V gene lookup returns CDR1 LNHDA and CDR2 SQIVND (reference sequence). Trimming took 1 base from V and 1 from J, leaving 10 bases between them. This CDR3 is 15 amino acids long. CDR3 protein: CASSIARVANTEAFF. In nucleotides, the CDR3 is TGTGCCAGTAGTATAGCGCGGGTGGCGAACACTGAAGCTTTCTTT.

This rearrangement joins TRBV15 to TRBJ2-3; weak D call: TRBD1 (6 bases). This CDR3 comprises 14 residues. Trimming stripped 3 bases from V and 6 bases from J, with 13 bases between. Germline V gene sequence: CDR1 LNHNV, CDR2 YYDKDF (reference sequence). The DNA for the CDR3 is TGTGCCACCAGCAGCCCAGGGGCGTCCGATACGCAGTATTTT. Translating it yields CATSSPGASDTQYF.

This clonotype appeared a single time. V gene TRBV7-8 combines with J gene TRBJ2-3; D not certain. CDR1 is SGHVS and CDR2 is FQNEAQ in the germline V gene. The CDR3 spans 15 residues. V dropped 3 bases and J dropped 0 bases, with 10 bases sitting between them. The CDR3 spells CASSFGSVSTDTQYF. CDR3 DNA: TGTGCCAGCAGCTTTGGTTCGGTTAGCACAGATACGCAGTATTTT. Together with reference TRBV7-8 and TRBJ2-3, the CDR3 gives the full variable domain: GAGVSQSPRYKVAKRGQDVALRCDPISGHVSLFWYQQALGQGPEFLTYFQNEAQLDKSGLPSDRFFAERPEGSVSTLKIQRTQQEDSAVYLCASSFGSVSTDTQYFGPGTRLTVL.

The gene calls are TRBV7-2 and TRBJ2-1, with D maybe TRBD2 (6 bases). CDR3 size: 15 residues. V lost 2 bases and J 5 bases, leaving 13 bases between the germline ends. Germline CDR1 SGHTA, CDR2 FQGNSA. CDR3 sequence: CASSLRRGWDNEQFF. DNA for the CDR3: TGTGCCAGCAGCTTACGGAGGGGTTGGGACAATGAGCAGTTCTTC.

The chain uses TRBV2 and TRBJ2-1; D is perhaps TRBD1 or TRBD2 (5 bases each). Germline V lookup: CDR1 SNHLY, CDR2 FYNNEI. Trimming removed 6 bases at V and 8 bases at J, with 23 bases between. The CDR3 length is 16 residues. CDR3 amino acids: CASRASRDGPWDEQFF. The DNA of the CDR3 is TGTGCCAGCAGAGCTTCCCGGGACGGCCCCTGGGATGAGCAGTTCTTC.

This chain joins TRBV5-1 and TRBJ2-4, with 8 bases identical to TRBD1. Trimming cost V 3 bases and J 3 bases; bases outside gene matches: 8. From germline, CDR1 is SGHRS and CDR2 YFSETQ. The CDR3 loop spans 16 amino acids. CDR3 loop: CASSSPDRVNKNIQYF. DNA for the CDR3: TGCGCCAGCAGCTCCCCGGACAGGGTGAACAAAAACATTCAGTACTTC.

The chain combines TRBV30 with TRBJ2-3; tentatively, D is TRBD1 (6 bases). The length of the CDR3 is 13 residues. Germline V gene lookup returns CDR1 GTSNPN and CDR2 SVGIG (reference sequence). Between the trimmed V and J ends, which lost 5 bases and 0 bases, there was a span of 9 bases. CDR3 in DNA: TGTGCCTGGCAGGGGTTCAGCACAGATACGCAGTATTTT. Its protein is CAWQGFSTDTQYF.

The chain uses TRBV28 and TRBJ1-2; D ambiguous. The V end lost 4 bases, the J end lost 8 bases, and 26 bases lay between the germline ends. This CDR3 has 17 amino acids. Germline V CDR1 and CDR2: MDHEN, SYDVKM. The CDR3 DNA is TGTGCCAGCAGTTCGGAGGGAGGCCGCCCCTCGTTGTTCGGCTACACCTTC. This sequence encodes CASSSEGGRPSLFGYTF.

The chain uses TRBV20-1 and TRBJ1-1; 7 bases map to TRBD1. The CDR3 sequence is 13 residues long. J lost 0 bases, V lost 7 bases, and 5 bases had no gene match. CDR1 is DFQATT, CDR2 SNEGSKA, per germline (reference sequence). Here the CDR3 reads CSGGQTMNTEAFF. For the CDR3, the DNA is TGCAGTGGGGGACAGACGATGAACACTGAAGCTTTCTTT.